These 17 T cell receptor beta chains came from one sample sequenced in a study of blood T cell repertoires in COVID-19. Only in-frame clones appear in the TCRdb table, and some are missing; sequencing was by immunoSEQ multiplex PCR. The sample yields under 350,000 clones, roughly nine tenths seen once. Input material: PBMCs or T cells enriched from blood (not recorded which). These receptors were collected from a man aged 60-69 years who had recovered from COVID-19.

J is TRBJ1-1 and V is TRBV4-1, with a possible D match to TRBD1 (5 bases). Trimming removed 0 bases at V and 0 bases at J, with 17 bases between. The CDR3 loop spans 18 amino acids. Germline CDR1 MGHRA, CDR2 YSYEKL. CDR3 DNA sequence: TGCGCCAGCAGCCAAGAACCCCTGACAGCAGGTATGAACACTGAAGCTTTCTTT. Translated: CASSQEPLTAGMNTEAFF.

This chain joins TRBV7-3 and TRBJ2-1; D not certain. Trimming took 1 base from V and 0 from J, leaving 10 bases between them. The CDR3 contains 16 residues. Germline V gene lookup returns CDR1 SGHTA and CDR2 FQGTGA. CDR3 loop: CASSLSPTSSYNEQFF. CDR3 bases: TGTGCCAGCAGCTTAAGTCCAACGAGCTCCTACAATGAGCAGTTCTTC.

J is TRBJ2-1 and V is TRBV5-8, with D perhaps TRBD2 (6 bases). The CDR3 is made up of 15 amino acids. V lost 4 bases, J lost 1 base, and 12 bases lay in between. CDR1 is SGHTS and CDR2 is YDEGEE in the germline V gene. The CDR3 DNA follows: TGTGCCAGCAGCCCGGGACTCCGTTCCTACAATGAGCAGTTCTTC. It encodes CASSPGLRSYNEQFF. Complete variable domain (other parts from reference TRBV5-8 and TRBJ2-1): EAGVTQSPTHLIKTRGQQATLRCSPISGHTSVYWYQQALGLGLQFLLWYDEGEERNRGNFPPRFSGRQFPNYSSELNVNALELEDSALYLCASSPGLRSYNEQFFGPGTRLTVL.

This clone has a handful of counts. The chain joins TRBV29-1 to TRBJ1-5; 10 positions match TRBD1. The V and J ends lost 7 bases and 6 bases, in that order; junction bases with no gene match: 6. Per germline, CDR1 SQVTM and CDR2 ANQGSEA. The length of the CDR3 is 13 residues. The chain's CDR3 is CSASGTGAQPQHF. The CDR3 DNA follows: TGCAGCGCCTCCGGGACAGGGGCTCAGCCCCAGCATTTT.

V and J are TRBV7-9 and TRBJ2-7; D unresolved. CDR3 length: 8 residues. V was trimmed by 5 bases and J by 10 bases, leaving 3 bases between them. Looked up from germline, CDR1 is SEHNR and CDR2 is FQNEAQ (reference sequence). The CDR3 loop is CASSPQYF. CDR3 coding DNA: TGTGCCAGCAGCCCACAGTACTTC.

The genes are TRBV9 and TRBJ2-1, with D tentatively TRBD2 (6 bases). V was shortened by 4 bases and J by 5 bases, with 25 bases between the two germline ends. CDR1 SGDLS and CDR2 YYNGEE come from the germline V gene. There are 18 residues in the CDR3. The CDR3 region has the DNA TGTGCCAGCAGCCCCGAGGTGCTTGGGGGAGGTGGGGACAATGAGCAGTTCTTC. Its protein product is CASSPEVLGGGGDNEQFF. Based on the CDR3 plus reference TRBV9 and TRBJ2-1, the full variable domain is DSGVTQTPKHLITATGQRVTLRCSPRSGDLSVYWYQQSLDQGLQFLIQYYNGEERAKGNILERFSAQQFPDLHSELNLSSLELGDSALYFCASSPEVLGGGGDNEQFFGPGTRLTVL.

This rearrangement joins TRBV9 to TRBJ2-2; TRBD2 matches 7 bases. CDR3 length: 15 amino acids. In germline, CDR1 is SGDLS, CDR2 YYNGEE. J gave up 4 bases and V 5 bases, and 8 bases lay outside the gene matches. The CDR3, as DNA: TGTGCCAGCAGTGTTAGCGGGCGTCGCACCGGGGAGCTGTTTTTT. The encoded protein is CASSVSGRRTGELFF.

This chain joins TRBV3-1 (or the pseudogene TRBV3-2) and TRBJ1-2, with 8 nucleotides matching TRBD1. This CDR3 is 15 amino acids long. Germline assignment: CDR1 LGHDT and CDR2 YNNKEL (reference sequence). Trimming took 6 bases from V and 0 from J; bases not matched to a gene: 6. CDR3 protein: CASRPTGGANYGYTF. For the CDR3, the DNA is TGTGCCAGCAGACCTACAGGGGGAGCTAACTATGGCTACACCTTC.

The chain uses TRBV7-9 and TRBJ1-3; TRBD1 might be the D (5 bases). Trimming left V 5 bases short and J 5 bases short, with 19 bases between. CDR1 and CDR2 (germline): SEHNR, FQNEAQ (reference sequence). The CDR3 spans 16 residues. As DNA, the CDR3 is TGTGCCAGCAGCCAATTGGGCAGGGCAGCTAGAAACACCATATATTTT. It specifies CASSQLGRAARNTIYF.

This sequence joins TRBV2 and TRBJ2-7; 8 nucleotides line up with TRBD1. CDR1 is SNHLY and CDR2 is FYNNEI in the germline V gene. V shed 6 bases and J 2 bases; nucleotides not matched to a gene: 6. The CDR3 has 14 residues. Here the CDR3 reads CASRTDRATYEQYF. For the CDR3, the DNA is TGTGCCAGCAGGACGGACAGGGCAACCTACGAGCAGTACTTC.

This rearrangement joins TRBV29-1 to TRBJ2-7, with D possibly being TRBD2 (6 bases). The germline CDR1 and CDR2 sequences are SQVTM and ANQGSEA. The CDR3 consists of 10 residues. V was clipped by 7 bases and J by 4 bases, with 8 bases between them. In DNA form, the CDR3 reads TGCAGCGCTGGGGGGTACGAGCAGTACTTC. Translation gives CSAGGYEQYF.

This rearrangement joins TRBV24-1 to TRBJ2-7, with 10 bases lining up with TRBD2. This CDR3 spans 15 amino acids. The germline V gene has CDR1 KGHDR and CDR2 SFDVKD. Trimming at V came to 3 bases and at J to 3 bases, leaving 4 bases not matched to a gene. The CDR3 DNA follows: TGTGCCACCAGTGATGCTAGCGGGAGTCGCTACGAGCAGTACTTC. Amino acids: CATSDASGSRYEQYF.

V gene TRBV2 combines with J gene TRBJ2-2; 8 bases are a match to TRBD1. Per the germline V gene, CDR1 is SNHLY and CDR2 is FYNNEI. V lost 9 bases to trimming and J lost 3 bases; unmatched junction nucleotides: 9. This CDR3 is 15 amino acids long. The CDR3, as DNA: TGTGCCAGTTCTCCCAGGGGGCTGTACACCGGGGAGCTGTTTTTT. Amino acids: CASSPRGLYTGELFF.

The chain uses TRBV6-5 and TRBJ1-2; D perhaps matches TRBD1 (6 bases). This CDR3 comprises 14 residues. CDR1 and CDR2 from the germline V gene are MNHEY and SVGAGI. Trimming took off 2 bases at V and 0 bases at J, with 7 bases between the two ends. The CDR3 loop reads CASSYRGTNYGYTF. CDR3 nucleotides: TGTGCCAGCAGTTACAGGGGGACTAACTATGGCTACACCTTC.

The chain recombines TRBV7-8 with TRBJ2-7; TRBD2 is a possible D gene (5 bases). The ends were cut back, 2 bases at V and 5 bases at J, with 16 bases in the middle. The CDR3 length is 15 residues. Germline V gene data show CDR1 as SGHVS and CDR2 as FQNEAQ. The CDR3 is CASSLILARAHEQYF. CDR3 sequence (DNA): TGTGCCAGCAGCTTAATTTTGGCGAGGGCCCACGAGCAGTACTTC.

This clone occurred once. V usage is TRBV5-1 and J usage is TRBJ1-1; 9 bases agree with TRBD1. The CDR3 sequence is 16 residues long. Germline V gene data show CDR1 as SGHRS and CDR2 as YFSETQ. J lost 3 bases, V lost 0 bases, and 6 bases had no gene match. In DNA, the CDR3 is TGCGCCAGCAGCTTGGCCGGGACAGGGAAATACACTGAAGCTTTCTTT. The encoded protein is CASSLAGTGKYTEAFF. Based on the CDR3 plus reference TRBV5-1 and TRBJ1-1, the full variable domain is KAGVTQTPRYLIKTRGQQVTLSCSPISGHRSVSWYQQTPGQGLQFLFEYFSETQRNKGNFPGRFSGRQFSNSRSEMNVSTLELGDSALYLCASSLAGTGKYTEAFFGQGTRLTVV.

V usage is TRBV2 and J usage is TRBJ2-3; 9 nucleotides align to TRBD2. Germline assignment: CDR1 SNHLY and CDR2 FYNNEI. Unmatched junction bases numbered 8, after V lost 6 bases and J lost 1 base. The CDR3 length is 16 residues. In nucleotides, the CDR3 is TGTGCCAGCAGACTTATAGCGGGAGCTGGCACAGATACGCAGTATTTT. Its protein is CASRLIAGAGTDTQYF.